This TCR beta chain was identified during a study of T cells in Graves' hyperthyroidism and ophthalmopathy. CDR1 SGHTA and CDR2 FQGNSA come from the germline V gene. Trimming shortened V by 1 base and J by 4 bases, and 9 bases separated the two germline ends. There are 14 residues in the CDR3. Amplification targeted TCR beta CDR3 regions from RNA transcripts. Researchers ran a first-round RT-PCR on the TCR CDR3 using the HTBI primer set. TCRdb re-derived calls from the multiplex PCR reads in MiXCR, one entry per CDR3 protein. Here the sample spans roughly 350,000 distinct CDR3 sequences, about 15% being singletons. Disease lasting under 3 months, a NOSPECS grade of at least 4, and a Clinical Activity Score of at least 3 were features of the ophthalmopathy patients. Reasons for excluding patients were uncontrolled infection, other autoimmune disease, pregnancy or lactation. The PBMCs had their origin in roughly 9.4 ml of fresh peripheral blood.

This clonotype was seen only a few times. Its target is unknown. Points from the study as a whole: A median roughly six months before onset, the model predicted ophthalmopathy.

The material sequenced was blood. The gene calls are TRBV7-2 and TRBJ2-3; no clear D. This clonotype was obtained from a woman aged 25 to 39 with Graves' ophthalmopathy. The DNA for the CDR3 is TGTGCCAGCAGCTTAGGGGCCTTAGCAGATACGCAGTATTTT. It specifies CASSLGALADTQYF.